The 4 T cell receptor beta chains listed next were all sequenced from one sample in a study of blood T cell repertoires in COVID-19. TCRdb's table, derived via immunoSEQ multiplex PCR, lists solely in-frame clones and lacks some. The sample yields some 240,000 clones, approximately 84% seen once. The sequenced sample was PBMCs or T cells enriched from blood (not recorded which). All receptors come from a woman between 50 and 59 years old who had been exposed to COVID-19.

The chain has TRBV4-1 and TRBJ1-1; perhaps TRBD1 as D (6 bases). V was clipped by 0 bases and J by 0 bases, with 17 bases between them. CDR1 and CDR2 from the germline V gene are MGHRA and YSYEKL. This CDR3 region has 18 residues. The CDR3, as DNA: TGCGCCAGCAGCCAAGATGAGGGGGGGGTTCAGGTGAACACTGAAGCTTTCTTT. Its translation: CASSQDEGGVQVNTEAFF.

The CDR3 loop is CASSTVRGYDNEQFF. CDR3 coding DNA: TGTGCCAGCAGTACGGTCAGGGGGTACGACAATGAGCAGTTCTTC. J is TRBJ2-1 and V is TRBV7-8; 7 bases match TRBD1. Trimming removed 6 bases from V and 5 bases from J; junction bases left unmatched: 10. CDR3 length: 15 residues. The germline V gene has CDR1 SGHVS and CDR2 FQNEAQ. The variable domain in full, completed from reference TRBV7-8 and TRBJ2-1, reads GAGVSQSPRYKVAKRGQDVALRCDPISGHVSLFWYQQALGQGPEFLTYFQNEAQLDKSGLPSDRFFAERPEGSVSTLKIQRTQQEDSAVYLCASSTVRGYDNEQFFGPGTRLTVL.

The CDR3 DNA reads as TGTGCCAGCAGTGAGGGGAACAGGGGAGTAAGGGGCTACACCTTC. It translates to CASSEGNRGVRGYTF. The chain employs TRBV6-1 and TRBJ1-2, with 7 nucleotides matching TRBD1. The germline V gene has CDR1 MNHNS and CDR2 SASEGT. This CDR3 contains 15 residues. With V trimmed by 3 bases and J by 8 bases, 12 bases remained unmatched.

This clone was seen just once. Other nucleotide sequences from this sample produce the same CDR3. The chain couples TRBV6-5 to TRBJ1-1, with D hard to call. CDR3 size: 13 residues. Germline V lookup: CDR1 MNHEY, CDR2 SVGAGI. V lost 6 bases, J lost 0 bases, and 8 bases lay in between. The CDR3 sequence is CASRLLLNTEAFF. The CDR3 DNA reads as TGTGCCAGCAGGCTACTCTTGAACACTGAAGCTTTCTTT.